This T cell receptor (beta chain) comes out of a study of early T cells in non-severe SARS-CoV-2 infection. One entry per CDR3 protein results from TCRdb running MiXCR on the 5' RACE reads. The sample includes tens of thousands of distinct CDR3 sequences, about 4.9% of them seen just once. The material sequenced was whole blood, taken at baseline. This TCR came from an adult who was a healthcare worker with PCR-confirmed SARS-CoV-2 infection or an uninfected control (not recorded which).

The CDR3 nucleotides read TGTGCCAGCAGCAAGCGGGAGGGGGAGACCCAGTACTTC. Its protein product is CASSKREGETQYF. The chain couples TRBV7-3 to TRBJ2-5, with 10 positions matching TRBD2. V trimming: 5 bases; J trimming: 5 bases; junction bases outside the gene matches: 2. This CDR3 is 13 amino acids long. Germline lookup yields CDR1 SGHTA and CDR2 FQGTGA.